These 25 T cell receptor beta chains were all obtained from the same sample, sequenced in a study of Ad26.COV2.S vaccination and SARS-CoV-2 variants. Some clones are missing from TCRdb's copy, which holds only in-frame ones; the method was immunoSEQ multiplex PCR. Of about 350,000 clones listed, under 95% are singletons. The source material was peripheral blood, sampled after recovery from COVID-19. The receptor set was obtained from a human donor who had recovered from COVID-19.

V usage is TRBV19 and J usage is TRBJ1-5; TRBD1 matches 9 bases. The length of the CDR3 is 14 residues. Germline V gene data show CDR1 as LNHDA and CDR2 as SQIVND (reference sequence). J gave up 9 bases and V 6 bases, and 9 bases lay outside the gene matches. The CDR3, as DNA: TGTGCCAGTAGGGAAACAGGGGGCCCAGGGCCCCAGCATTTT. Translation gives CASRETGGPGPQHF.

The chain joins TRBV15 to TRBJ1-2; no definite D call. Germline lookup yields CDR1 LNHNV and CDR2 YYDKDF (reference sequence). CDR3 size: 13 residues. V lost 0 bases to trimming and J lost 5 bases, with 7 bases between them. CDR3 in amino acids: CATSRDDNYGYTF. DNA for the CDR3: TGTGCCACCAGCAGAGACGACAATTATGGCTACACCTTC.

J is TRBJ1-1 and V is TRBV4-3; weak D call: TRBD1 (5 bases). The length of the CDR3 is 15 residues. V was trimmed by 2 bases and J by 6 bases, leaving 16 bases between them. Looked up from germline, CDR1 is LGHNA and CDR2 is YSLEER. CDR3 protein: CASSQMTAGSSEAFF. The CDR3 region has the DNA TGCGCCAGCAGCCAAATGACAGCAGGAAGTTCTGAAGCTTTCTTT.

In this sample, this clone turned up once. This chain connects TRBV11-3 to TRBJ2-7, with 7 bases that match TRBD1. The V segment lost 5 bases and the J segment 3 bases; nucleotides outside the gene matches: 4. Germline loops: CDR1 SGHNT, CDR2 YENEEA. The CDR3 totals 13 residues. The CDR3 bases are TGTGCCAGCAGCCTGGGACAGTTCTACGAGCAGTACTTC. Protein sequence: CASSLGQFYEQYF.

This rearrangement joins TRBV19 to TRBJ1-2, with 7 bases that match TRBD1. Germline V gives CDR1 LNHDA, CDR2 SQIVND (reference sequence). V lost 8 bases and J lost 2; bases outside the gene matches: 8. The CDR3 consists of 14 residues. CDR3 sequence: CASLGGQQNYGYTF. The CDR3 DNA is TGTGCCAGTTTGGGGGGACAGCAAAACTATGGCTACACCTTC.

In regard to this clone: The same CDR3 also results from other DNA sequences found in this sample. The rearrangement joins TRBV6-5 to TRBJ1-2, with D maybe TRBD1 (6 bases). The CDR3 has 15 residues. V was cut by 0 bases and J by 2 bases, with 10 bases left in between. Germline loops: CDR1 MNHEY, CDR2 SVGAGI. The CDR3 is CASSYSRQGNYGYTF. The CDR3 nucleotides read TGTGCCAGCAGTTACTCGAGGCAGGGGAACTATGGCTACACCTTC.

The V call is TRBV6-6, the J call TRBJ1-1; D is ambiguous. The CDR3 consists of 12 residues. Trimming removed 1 base at V and 3 bases at J, with 3 bases between. CDR1 and CDR2 (germline): MNHNY, SVGAGI (reference sequence). The CDR3 region has the DNA TGTGCCAGCAGTTACTATGACACTGAAGCTTTCTTT. Translation: CASSYYDTEAFF.

V usage is TRBV7-2 and J usage is TRBJ2-7; tentatively, D is TRBD1 (6 bases). V gave up 4 bases and J gave up 4 bases, with 11 bases separating them. This CDR3 has 13 residues. The V gene's germline CDR1 is SGHTA and CDR2 FQGNSA. The CDR3 DNA reads as TGTGCCAGCAGCTCCGGGACACCATACGAGCAGTACTTC. Protein product: CASSSGTPYEQYF.

This clone was seen only once. The rearrangement joins TRBV7-9 to TRBJ2-7, with TRBD2 as a possible D gene (5 bases). From germline, CDR1 is SEHNR and CDR2 FQNEAQ (reference sequence). The CDR3 covers 14 residues. V dropped 2 bases and J dropped 0 bases, with 8 bases sitting between them. CDR3 sequence: CASSLQGSSYEQYF. The DNA for the CDR3 is TGTGCCAGCAGCTTACAAGGGAGCTCCTACGAGCAGTACTTC.

The rearrangement uses TRBV25-1 and TRBJ2-7, with 8 bases identical to TRBD1. The CDR3 totals 15 residues. The V gene's germline CDR1 is MGHDK and CDR2 SYGVNS. With V trimmed by 5 bases and J by 2 bases, 8 bases remained unmatched. The CDR3 DNA sequence: TGTGCCAGCAGTACCAGGACAGGGCGAACCTACGAGCAGTACTTC. This codes for CASSTRTGRTYEQYF.

The V and J genes are TRBV9 and TRBJ2-5; possible D gene TRBD1, 5 bases. Between the trimmed V and J ends, which lost 4 bases and 2 bases, there was a span of 21 bases. CDR3 size: 17 residues. Germline V gives CDR1 SGDLS, CDR2 YYNGEE. The CDR3 nucleotides are TGTGCCAGCAGCTCCCGAGTGGGCCAGGGCCGACAAGAGACCCAGTACTTC. Translated, it gives CASSSRVGQGRQETQYF.

The gene calls are TRBV12-5 and TRBJ2-5; a possible D gene is TRBD1 (5 bases). CDR1 LGHNT and CDR2 FRNRAP come from the germline V gene. The V end lost 6 bases, the J end lost 0 bases, and 11 bases lay between the germline ends. CDR3 length equals 14 residues. CDR3 sequence (DNA): TGTGCTAGTGGCTACACAGGATACCAAGAGACCCAGTACTTC. Its protein product is CASGYTGYQETQYF.

This clone has just one count. The V and J genes are TRBV29-1 and TRBJ2-7, with 8 bases matching TRBD2. Trimming removed 7 bases from V and 5 bases from J; junction bases left unmatched: 10. Germline V CDR1 and CDR2: SQVTM, ANQGSEA. CDR3 length equals 13 residues. CDR3 residues: CSAQGGGINEQYF. Written as DNA, the CDR3 is TGCAGCGCCCAAGGCGGGGGGATTAACGAGCAGTACTTC.

This sequence joins TRBV5-1 and TRBJ2-5; the match to TRBD2 covers 9 bases. The CDR3 is 14 amino acids. J gave up 7 bases and V 0 bases, and 4 bases lay outside the gene matches. Germline V lookup: CDR1 SGHRS, CDR2 YFSETQ. The CDR3: CASSLGLAARTQYF. Here the CDR3 DNA reads TGCGCCAGCAGCTTGGGACTAGCGGCGCGGACCCAGTACTTC.

The chain uses TRBV13 and TRBJ2-7; 10 bases fit TRBD2. The trim removed 5 bases at V and 0 bases at J, leaving 10 bases unmatched. In germline, CDR1 is PRHDT, CDR2 FYEKMQ (reference sequence). The CDR3 has 17 residues. The CDR3 spells CASSLSASGGFSYEQYF. As DNA, the CDR3 is TGTGCCAGCAGCCTATCGGCTAGCGGGGGCTTCTCCTACGAGCAGTACTTC.

The J gene is TRBJ1-6, the V gene TRBV6-4, with D perhaps matching TRBD1 (6 bases). CDR1 MRHNA and CDR2 SNTAGT come from the germline V gene. This CDR3 region has 17 residues. V lost 4 bases and J 6 bases, leaving 19 bases between the germline ends. CDR3 sequence reads: CASSVNVRGPANSPLHF. The CDR3 DNA follows: TGTGCCAGCAGTGTCAATGTCAGGGGCCCTGCTAATTCACCCCTCCACTTT.

The rearrangement links TRBV7-9 to TRBJ2-1, with 10 bases identical to TRBD2. The CDR3 is made up of 15 amino acids. With 3 bases clipped from V and 6 bases from J, the junction kept 5 bases outside the gene matches. Germline CDR1 reads SEHNR; CDR2 reads FQNEAQ (reference sequence). Written as DNA, the CDR3 is TGTGCCAGCAGCTTCTTCAGCGGGGGGGCCAATGAGCAGTTCTTC. This codes for CASSFFSGGANEQFF.

This clone showed up just once. The gene calls are TRBV24-1 and TRBJ1-4; D is perhaps TRBD1 (5 bases). The CDR3 has 14 residues. Germline-derived CDR1 and CDR2 are KGHDR and SFDVKD. Trimming pared 9 bases from V and 8 bases from J, leaving 18 bases between. In DNA, the CDR3 is TGTGCCACCGGACTAGGGGAGGGTGGGGAAAAACTGTTTTTT. It yields the protein CATGLGEGGEKLFF.

The rearrangement uses TRBV2 and TRBJ1-5; D is unresolved. This CDR3 comprises 13 residues. Germline CDR1 reads SNHLY; CDR2 reads FYNNEI. The V and J ends lost 4 bases and 4 bases respectively, with 8 bases between them. DNA of the CDR3: TGTGCCAGCAGTGTTGAAGGGAATCAGCCCCAGCATTTT. Residues: CASSVEGNQPQHF.

This clone was detected only once. V and J are TRBV6-5 and TRBJ1-2; 7 nucleotides match TRBD1. V shed 8 bases, J shed 1 base, and the junction held 10 bases outside the gene matches. Per germline, CDR1 MNHEY and CDR2 SVGAGI. The CDR3 sequence is 15 residues long. CDR3 in DNA: TGTGCCAGCCGGGAGGACAGGACCCTTAACTATGGCTACACCTTC. This codes for CASREDRTLNYGYTF.

This chain connects TRBV21-1 to TRBJ2-3; the DNA was not used to check the table's D call, TRBD2. TRBV21-1 is a known pseudogene. There are 11 residues in the CDR3. The CDR3, as DNA: TGTGCCAGCAGCCGTCCAGATACGCAGTATTTT. This encodes CASSRPDTQYF.

The V call is TRBV5-6, the J call TRBJ1-1, with 8 bases identical to TRBD1. This CDR3 is 16 amino acids long. Per the germline V gene, CDR1 is SGHDT and CDR2 is YYEEEE. Trimming took 4 bases from V and 8 from J; bases not matched to a gene: 16. CDR3 nucleotide sequence: TGTGCCAGCAGCGCCGGACAGGGCCACGGGGTTATCGAAGCTTTCTTT. Protein: CASSAGQGHGVIEAFF.

The chain joins TRBV3-1 (or the pseudogene TRBV3-2) to TRBJ2-5, with a possible D match to TRBD2 (5 bases). CDR1 is LGHDT, CDR2 YNNKEL, per germline (reference sequence). The CDR3 runs 15 residues. Trimming removed 4 bases from V and 5 bases from J, with 17 bases in between. CDR3 protein: CASSLSTTPLETQYF. The CDR3, as DNA: TGTGCCAGCAGCCTTTCGACTACCCCGTTGGAGACCCAGTACTTC.

This chain links TRBV4-3 with TRBJ2-7; weak D call: TRBD2 (5 bases). The V gene lost 4 bases and the J gene lost 4 bases, with 11 bases spanning the gap. CDR1 is LGHNA, CDR2 YSLEER, per germline. The CDR3 consists of 13 residues. The CDR3 sequence is CASSPFSGYEQYF. In DNA form, the CDR3 reads TGCGCCAGCAGCCCATTCTCGGGGTACGAGCAGTACTTC.

The rearrangement joins TRBV27 to TRBJ2-3; no definite D call. The CDR3 sequence is 16 residues long. The V end was cut by 8 bases, the J end by 0 bases, with 18 bases between. Germline CDR1 reads MNHEY; CDR2 reads SMNVEV (reference sequence). The CDR3 coding sequence is TGTGCCAGCTCCCCCCGGAGTAGGAAAAGCACAGATACGCAGTATTTT. It is translated as CASSPRSRKSTDTQYF.